The next 8 T cell receptor beta chains were all read from a single sample in a study of shared T cell receptors in the human thymus. TCRdb keeps only in-frame clones here, not all; method: immunoSEQ multiplex PCR. The sample holds roughly 660,000 clones, 85% to 90% seen once. These same records also appear under a second study, on human thymus T cells.

Sequencing input: thymocytes. The receptors stem from a boy younger than two with a congenital heart defect.

J is TRBJ1-1 and V is TRBV30, with D perhaps TRBD1 (5 bases). Trimming shortened V by 2 bases and J by 0 bases, and 28 bases separated the two germline ends. This CDR3 has 20 residues. Germline loops: CDR1 GTSNPN, CDR2 SVGIG (reference sequence). CDR3 bases: TGTGCCTGGAGTTCCTACCCGGGACTTTCACACCCCGCGATGAACACTGAAGCTTTCTTT. It translates to CAWSSYPGLSHPAMNTEAFF.

V gene TRBV4-2 combines with J gene TRBJ2-1, with D possibly TRBD2 on 5 matching bases. The germline V gene has CDR1 LGHNA and CDR2 YNFKEQ. V gave up 0 bases and J gave up 1 base, with 13 bases separating them. The CDR3 extends over 17 amino acids. The CDR3 is CASSQDGRKRSYNEQFF. Written as DNA, the CDR3 is TGTGCCAGCAGCCAAGATGGGCGGAAGCGGTCCTACAATGAGCAGTTCTTC.

The chain has TRBV28 and TRBJ2-7; D not resolved. This CDR3 comprises 15 residues. Germline V gene data show CDR1 as MDHEN and CDR2 as SYDVKM. Trimming removed 7 bases at V and 4 bases at J, with 20 bases between. The CDR3 region has the DNA TGTGCCAGCACCCCCCGCATCGTCGGTCTTTACGAGCAGTACTTC. This codes for CASTPRIVGLYEQYF.

This sequence joins TRBV27 and TRBJ2-5, with D perhaps matching TRBD1 (5 bases). The end of the DNA is better explained by TRBJ2-7, so the J call may be wrong. The CDR3 has 14 amino acids. Germline CDR1 and CDR2: MNHEY and SMNVEV (reference sequence). CDR3 in amino acids: CASSLGAGRYEQYF. Written as DNA, the CDR3 is TGTGCCAGCAGTTTAGGGGCAGGGCGGTACGAGCAGTACTTC.

This clone was seen only once. V is TRBV10-1 and J is TRBJ2-7; 11 nucleotides align to TRBD1. The CDR3 has 14 residues. Germline trimming cut 9 bases from V and 3 bases from J; bases unmatched to any gene: 7. The germline CDR1 and CDR2 sequences are WNHNN and SYGVQD (reference sequence). The CDR3 sequence is CARRTGTGGYEQYF. Here the CDR3 DNA reads TGCGCCAGAAGAACCGGGACAGGGGGCTACGAGCAGTACTTC.

For the CDR3, the DNA is TGTGCCAGCAGTCTAGGACTAGCGGGAGTGACTGAGCAGTACTTC. Amino acid sequence: CASSLGLAGVTEQYF. The chain has TRBV6-4 and TRBJ2-7, with 13 nucleotides matching TRBD2. V trimming: 5 bases; J trimming: 7 bases; junction bases outside the gene matches: 8. Germline-derived CDR1 and CDR2 are MRHNA and SNTAGT. CDR3 length: 15 amino acids.

The rearrangement joins TRBV15 to TRBJ2-7, with 9 nucleotides matching TRBD1. The CDR3 contains 18 residues. V lost 0 bases, J lost 3 bases, and 12 bases stayed unmatched. Per germline, CDR1 LNHNV and CDR2 YYDKDF (reference sequence). The CDR3 nucleotides read TGTGCCACCAGCAGAGATCGGACTGGACAGGGGCGTTACTACGAGCAGTACTTC. Translation gives CATSRDRTGQGRYYEQYF. Based on the CDR3 plus reference TRBV15 and TRBJ2-7, the full variable domain is DAMVIQNPRYQVTQFGKPVTLSCSQTLNHNVMYWYQQKSSQAPKLLFHYYDKDFNNEADTPDNFQSRRPNTSFCFLDIRSPGLGDTAMYLCATSRDRTGQGRYYEQYFGPGTRLTVT.

V and J are TRBV5-6 and TRBJ2-3, with a possible D match to TRBD1 (6 bases). Germline V gene data show CDR1 as SGHDT and CDR2 as YYEEEE. Trimming stripped 4 bases from V and 5 bases from J, with 11 bases between. This CDR3 has 13 amino acids. The CDR3 spells CASSSRGKDTQYF. The CDR3 coding sequence is TGTGCCAGCAGCAGCAGGGGAAAAGATACGCAGTATTTT. Drawing the rest from reference TRBV5-6 and TRBJ2-3, the complete variable domain is DAGVTQSPTHLIKTRGQQVTLRCSPKSGHDTVSWYQQALGQGPQFIFQYYEEEERQRGNFPDRFSGHQFPNYSSELNVNALLLGDSALYLCASSSRGKDTQYFGPGTRLTVL.